This record concerns one TCR beta chain sequence. Its antigen is unknown. V lost 5 bases, J lost 3 bases, and 14 bases lay in between. The V gene's germline CDR1 is ENHRY and CDR2 SYGVKD. The CDR3 spans 15 residues. This sample stems from a study of T cell repertoires in cytomegalovirus infection. TCRdb itself ran the reads through MiXCR, one entry per CDR3 protein. The table has 400,000 to 600,000 distinct CDR3 sequences, more than 40% seen once; the top ten hold around 45%. The genes are TRBV10-3 and TRBJ2-1; D is perhaps TRBD1 (7 bases). The clonotype was recovered from a human donor in good health (CMV status not recorded). Some clones in this sample may be carry-over from other donors' samples. Here the sequenced sample was cultured PBMCs, taken from culture after CMV antigen stimulation. The CDR3 region is CAISTDRRGYNEQFF. The CDR3 coding sequence is TGTGCCATCAGTACGGACAGGAGGGGCTACAATGAGCAGTTCTTC.